This T cell receptor (beta chain) comes out of a study of T cell responses to AZD1222 COVID-19 vaccine. V was shortened by 0 bases and J by 1 base, with 4 bases between the two germline ends. Germline loops: CDR1 LNHNV, CDR2 YYDKDF (reference sequence). The CDR3 extends over 14 amino acids. The data were produced by immunoSEQ multiplex PCR, yet TCRdb's version contains in-frame clones alone and is incomplete. The table includes approximately 150,000 clones, roughly 89% detected once. The chain is built from TRBV15 and TRBJ1-5; D is uncertain. The sequence was collected from an adult who received the AZD1222 COVID-19 vaccine. The sample here was peripheral blood, taken 28 days after the second AZD1222 dose. CDR3 nucleotides: TGTGCCACCAGCAGAGAGGGCAGCAATCAGCCCCAGCATTTT. It specifies CATSREGSNQPQHF. The full variable domain, with the rest looked up from reference TRBV15 and TRBJ1-5, is DAMVIQNPRYQVTQFGKPVTLSCSQTLNHNVMYWYQQKSSQAPKLLFHYYDKDFNNEADTPDNFQSRRPNTSFCFLDIRSPGLGDTAMYLCATSREGSNQPQHFGDGTRLSIL.